These 7 T cell receptor beta chains came from one sample sequenced in a study of cytomegalovirus exposure and HLA in healthy donors (dated by TCRdb to about 2017). Library preparation employed the immunoSEQ multiplex PCR assay. A mixture of 60 forward primers for TCR Vbeta segments and 13 reverse primers for TCR Jbeta segments was used in the multiplex PCR. The table comes from immuneACCESS by way of TCRdb, which keeps in-frame sequences with V and J called. Part of the clones is missing from these tables; in studies checked, under half for an unresolved V gene and the rest for unknown reasons. The table for this sample lists 85,000 to 100,000 clones; 55% to 75% of them were counted only once. The ten biggest clones cover roughly 3% of the sample. The sequencing input was PBMCs. Source of these receptors: a man aged 60-69 years in good health and CMV-seronegative.

This sequence joins TRBV5-1 and TRBJ2-1; 12 positions match TRBD2. CDR3 length equals 17 residues. Germline V gene data show CDR1 as SGHRS and CDR2 as YFSETQ. The V segment lost 0 bases and the J segment 4 bases; nucleotides outside the gene matches: 5. The CDR3 nucleotides read TGCGCCAGCAGCTTGGCCCCCGGACTAGCGGGGTACAATGAGCAGTTCTTC. Translating it yields CASSLAPGLAGYNEQFF.

This clone occurred a few times. This chain uses TRBV6-1 with TRBJ1-2, with 7 bases aligning to TRBD1. The length of the CDR3 is 20 residues. The junction had 19 bases not matched to a gene; V was cut back by 1 base and J by 2 bases. Germline lookup yields CDR1 MNHNS and CDR2 SASEGT. The CDR3: CASSEDTRGPGAIGNYGYTF. CDR3 coding DNA: TGTGCCAGCAGTGAAGATACAAGGGGGCCAGGGGCAATAGGAAACTATGGCTACACCTTC.

In its sample, this clone was seen once. This chain connects TRBV27 to TRBJ2-7; 12 bases fit TRBD2. The V and J ends lost 7 bases and 3 bases, in that order; junction bases with no gene match: 16. Germline V CDR1 and CDR2: MNHEY, SMNVEV (reference sequence). The length of the CDR3 is 18 residues. The CDR3 DNA is TGTGCCAGCACCTCAAACCTCAATCGACTAGCGGGGGTCTACGAGCAGTACTTC. Protein sequence: CASTSNLNRLAGVYEQYF.

The chain recombines TRBV11-3 with TRBJ1-2; no clear D gene. Germline CDR1 and CDR2: SGHNT and YENEEA. The V gene lost 1 base and the J gene lost 2 bases, with 11 bases spanning the gap. This CDR3 has 15 amino acids. In DNA form, the CDR3 reads TGTGCCAGCAGCTTAGGTTCGGCAGGCAACTATGGCTACACCTTC. Amino acid sequence: CASSLGSAGNYGYTF.

This chain uses TRBV2 with TRBJ1-1; D gene unclear. The CDR3 has 14 amino acids. Trimming pared 7 bases from V and 1 base from J, leaving 13 bases between. Germline CDR1 reads SNHLY; CDR2 reads FYNNEI. In DNA form, the CDR3 reads TGTGCCAGCAACTTTTTAACAGCGAACACTGAAGCTTTCTTT. Protein: CASNFLTANTEAFF.

V is TRBV2 and J is TRBJ2-1; D call uncertain. Germline-derived CDR1 and CDR2 are SNHLY and FYNNEI. The germline V and J ends were trimmed by 7 bases and 0 bases, with 13 bases remaining between them. The CDR3 covers 15 residues. CDR3 protein: CASKGVISSYNEQFF. The CDR3 DNA follows: TGTGCCAGCAAAGGAGTCATTAGCTCCTACAATGAGCAGTTCTTC.

The chain joins TRBV7-9 to TRBJ2-7, with a weak D call TRBD1 (6 bases). The V end lost 5 bases, the J end lost 4 bases, and 18 bases lay between the germline ends. The CDR3 totals 15 residues. CDR1 SEHNR and CDR2 FQNEAQ come from the germline V gene (reference sequence). The CDR3 loop is CASSRSGTQIYEQYF. CDR3 in DNA: TGTGCCAGCAGCCGCTCCGGGACACAAATTTACGAGCAGTACTTC.